This T cell receptor beta chain appears in the sequencing data of a study of STAT5B mutations in CD4+ large granular lymphocyte leukemia (dated by TCRdb to the early 2020s). Regarding the complete study: Among the healthy controls, the CDR3 'QG' motif was associated with a particular HLA allele. The TCRbeta repertoires of CD4+ T-cell large granular lymphocyte leukemia patients were compared with the TCRbeta repertoires of healthy blood donors. The purity of purified fractions was confirmed by flow cytometry on FACSCanto II or FACSVerse to exceed 95% among lymphocytes. Results the study describes overall, beyond this receptor: Main leukemic clonotypes were private to each patient, although over 20% appeared at low frequency in other patients' non-leukemic repertoires. The data were not HLA-matched, and the higher clonality in CD4+ T-LGLL than in CD8+ T-LGLL could be due to the relatively small sample size. Enrichment of TRBV06-family usage was observed among the top patient clones (8/27) relative to healthy controls (2/35). Greater clonality appeared to be present in CD4-sorted patient repertoires than in healthy CD4+ repertoires, and the difference was retained after the putative leukemic clones were removed.

Including cysteine and phenylalanine, the CDR3 has 15 amino acids. Only the CDR3 portion is preserved as DNA: 45 bases, with reading frame beginning at the first base. CDR1 MNHNS and CDR2 SASEGT were looked up in the germline V gene. The junction carries 22 bases between V and J, which are trimmed by 6 bases and 8 bases respectively. The healthy control group was made up of a few dozen blood donors, and the Finnish Red Cross blood service supplied their buffy coats. All TCR-sequenced material derived from peripheral blood: patient blood samples and healthy donor buffy coats. Ficoll-Hypaque gradient centrifugation was used to isolate peripheral blood mononuclear cells. Magnetic purification was used to isolate CD4+ cells from the buffy coats of the healthy controls. Genomic DNA was extracted using the Gentra Puregene Cell and Tissue kit, and a Qubit 2.0 fluorometer was used to quantify it. The immunoSEQ assay at survey resolution was used to sequence TCRbeta rearrangements from genomic DNA. The study's processing was this. In the TCR sequencing data, the lowest productive clonotype frequency that could be detected was 2.59 x 10-5. Only productive TCRbeta rearrangements, defined as complete and in-frame sequences, were included in the analyses. The clonality of each sample was calculated as Simpson clonality in the immunoSEQ Analyzer version 3.0. Clones were grouped by frequency into very rare, small, medium, large (1-20%) or hyperexpanded (>20%) categories. Generation probabilities were estimated with OLGA 1.2.3, V-gene circos plots were made with VDJtools, specificities were searched in VDJdb, and CDR3 motifs were identified with GLIPH. TCRdb's version of the immuneACCESS table is confined to in-frame rearrangements and falls short of the full clone set. An unresolved V gene accounts for under half of the shortfall where checked; the remainder is of unknown origin. V and J calls and clone size are as listed in that table; D and trimming were resolved from the DNA. In all, the sample holds around 35,000 clones, and approximately 74% of those were seen once. The ten largest make up 0.29% of the sample.

On this clone: The antigen this receptor binds is unknown. There are no base qualities to consult, and no much larger clone falls within one base.

This chain joins TRBV6-1 to TRBJ1-2; no D segment can be confidently identified. The sequenced sample was CD4+ T cells from blood buffy coats. The sequence was collected from a human donor in good health. The nucleotide sequence reads as follows: TGTGCCAGCAGAGGCCCCGGGATGCTGTGGTTAGGCTACACCTTC. This translates into CASRGPGMLWLGYTF.